This TCR beta chain comes out of a study of CD8+CD57+ T cells in acquired aplastic anemia. Study-wide results and limits: Patients versus controls showed no significant CD8+ Simpson's diversity difference. It was found that almost 30 CD8+ CDR3 sequences were shared between patients and controls.

Points on this clonotype: Its cognate antigen is unknown. A read error may explain this, as a much larger clone is one base away.

Looked up from germline, CDR1 is SGHRS and CDR2 is YFSETQ. Trimming shortened V by 4 bases and J by 4 bases, and 14 bases separated the two germline ends. This CDR3 contains 14 residues. The template for TCR beta VDJ and CDR3 sequence profiling was genomic DNA. TCRdb used MiXCR to reprocess the reads, holding one entry per CDR3 protein. The sample includes some 150,000 distinct CDR3 sequences, less than 45% of them seen just once. The J gene is TRBJ1-1, the V gene TRBV5-1; D not certain. This clonotype was obtained from a human donor in good health, serving as a control. Input material: sorted CD4+, CD8+, or CD8+CD57+ T cells (not recorded which) from PBMCs. The CDR3, as DNA: TGCGCCAGCAGCACCGGACGGGAGCCCACTGAAGCTTTCTTT. Translation gives CASSTGREPTEAFF.